The TCR beta chain described here comes from a study of blood T cells in healthy people across ages. Per the germline V gene, CDR1 is KGHDR and CDR2 is SFDVKD. The V end was cut by 1 base, the J end by 5 bases, with 2 bases between. The CDR3 spans 12 residues. Next came a second PCR, run for about 6 to 11 cycles, which used a sample-barcoded 5' primer along with a J-beta primer mix. TCRdb reprocessed the 5' RACE reads via MiXCR and lists one record per CDR3 protein. The sample shows some 1.5 million distinct CDR3 sequences, 35% to 45% of them seen only once. The chain uses TRBV24-1 and TRBJ2-1; D gene unclear. The TCR was taken from a woman between 18 and 30 years old in good health. The source material was blood. Here the CDR3 reads CATSDFDNEQFF. CDR3 nucleotide sequence: TGTGCCACCAGTGATTTCGACAATGAGCAGTTCTTC.